A single T cell receptor (beta chain) is shown here with its context. With random hexamers, reverse transcription was performed on roughly 0.5 to 1 ug of RNA. Across 54 Vbeta and 13 Jbeta, TCR beta CDR3 was amplified with immunoSEQ multiplex PCR. TCRdb re-called the immunoSEQ multiplex PCR reads with MiXCR, one entry per CDR3 protein. Altogether 20,000 or so distinct CDR3 sequences are present, around 96% being singletons, with the ten largest covering approximately 0.23%. V trimming: 9 bases; J trimming: 3 bases; junction bases outside the gene matches: 11. Germline loops: CDR1 LNHDA, CDR2 SQIVND (reference sequence). This CDR3 comprises 14 residues. These data belong to a study of CD8 T cells in Susac syndrome.

The sequencing sample was made of CD8+ T cells from PBMCs. The genes are TRBV19 and TRBJ2-7; 7 positions agree with TRBD2. This TCR was recovered from a human donor in good health. The CDR3 reads CASASGTTYYEQYF. CDR3 DNA sequence: TGTGCCAGCGCCTCCGGGACTACCTACTACGAGCAGTACTTC. The whole variable domain, filled in from reference TRBV19 and TRBJ2-7, reads DGGITQSPKYLFRKEGQNVTLSCEQNLNHDAMYWYRQDPGQGLRLIYYSQIVNDFQKGDIAEGYSVSREKKESFPLTVTSAQKNPTAFYLCASASGTTYYEQYFGPGTRLTVT.